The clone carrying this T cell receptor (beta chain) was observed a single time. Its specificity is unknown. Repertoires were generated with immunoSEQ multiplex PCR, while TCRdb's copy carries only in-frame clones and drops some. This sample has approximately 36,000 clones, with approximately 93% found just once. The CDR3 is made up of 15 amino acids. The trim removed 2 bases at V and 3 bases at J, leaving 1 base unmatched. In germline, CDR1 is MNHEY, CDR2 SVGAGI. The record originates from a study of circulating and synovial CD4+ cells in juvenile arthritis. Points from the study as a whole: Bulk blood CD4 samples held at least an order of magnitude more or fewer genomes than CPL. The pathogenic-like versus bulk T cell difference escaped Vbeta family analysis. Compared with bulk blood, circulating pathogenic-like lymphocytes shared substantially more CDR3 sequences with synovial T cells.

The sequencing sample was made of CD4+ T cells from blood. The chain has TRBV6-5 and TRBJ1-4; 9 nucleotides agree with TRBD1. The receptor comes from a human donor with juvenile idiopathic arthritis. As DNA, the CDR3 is TGTGCCAGCAGTTACGGGACAGGGTCTAATGAAAAACTGTTTTTT. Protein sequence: CASSYGTGSNEKLFF.